Each of the 8 T cell receptor beta chains below was sequenced from the same sample in a study of somatic mutations in cytotoxic T cells in rheumatoid arthritis. Assay used: immunoSEQ multiplex PCR; TCRdb lists only in-frame clones, some missing. The sample lists approximately 5,300 clones; approximately 80% were seen once. Sequenced material: CD8+ T cells sorted from blood, taken at a follow-up visit. All receptors come from a man aged 35 to 55 with rheumatoid arthritis.

This clone was counted between two and nine times. This sequence joins TRBV27 and TRBJ1-2; D remains ambiguous. This CDR3 spans 12 amino acids. Germline V gives CDR1 MNHEY, CDR2 SMNVEV (reference sequence). V shed 5 bases and J shed 9 bases, with 13 bases lying between them. The CDR3 sequence is CASSRTGRRYTF. The CDR3 DNA is TGTGCCAGCAGTCGTACTGGGAGGCGCTACACCTTC.

The chain has TRBV7-2 and TRBJ2-1; D might be TRBD1 or TRBD2, each matching 5 bases. Germline CDR1 SGHTA, CDR2 FQGNSA. The CDR3 runs to 16 residues. The ends were cut back, 6 bases at V and 0 bases at J, with 15 bases in the middle. The CDR3 loop reads CASSSMQGRSYNEQFF. The CDR3 nucleotides read TGTGCCAGCAGTTCGATGCAGGGACGCTCCTACAATGAGCAGTTCTTC.

V gene TRBV6-5 combines with J gene TRBJ1-3, with D possibly TRBD1 on 6 matching bases. The V and J ends lost 0 bases and 4 bases respectively, with 13 bases between them. The CDR3 sequence is 16 residues long. Germline values: CDR1 MNHEY, CDR2 SVGAGI. CDR3 residues: CASSYSAGGAGNTIYF. The CDR3 DNA follows: TGTGCCAGCAGTTACTCGGCGGGGGGCGCCGGAAACACCATATATTTT.

This clone was seen more than once but under ten times. The chain has TRBV5-5 and TRBJ2-4, with D hard to call. Germline V gene sequence: CDR1 SGHKS, CDR2 YYEKEE (reference sequence). The V end was cut by 1 base, the J end by 0 bases, with 11 bases between. This CDR3 spans 16 amino acids. DNA for the CDR3: TGTGCCAGCAGCTTGATGACACAACTAGCCAAAAACATTCAGTACTTC. Its protein is CASSLMTQLAKNIQYF.

This chain connects TRBV30 to TRBJ2-7, with TRBD2 identical over 9 bases. The V segment lost 1 base and the J segment 3 bases; nucleotides outside the gene matches: 7. This CDR3 contains 15 residues. The germline V gene encodes CDR1 GTSNPN and CDR2 SVGIG (reference sequence). As DNA, the CDR3 is TGTGCCTGGAGTGGGGGAGCGGGAGGAATCTACGAGCAGTACTTC. This encodes CAWSGGAGGIYEQYF.

This chain links TRBV6-5 with TRBJ1-2; tentatively, D is TRBD1 (6 bases). The CDR3 is 14 residues long. Looked up from germline, CDR1 is MNHEY and CDR2 is SVGAGI. V was shortened by 0 bases and J by 4 bases, with 9 bases between the two germline ends. The DNA of the CDR3 is TGTGCCAGCAGTTACTCAGGCAGGGGCTATGGCTACACCTTC. Translated: CASSYSGRGYGYTF.

V is TRBV5-1 and J is TRBJ2-7; no reliable D call. Germline CDR1 SGHRS, CDR2 YFSETQ. This CDR3 contains 15 residues. Trimming removed 3 bases at V and 5 bases at J, with 18 bases between. The CDR3 loop is CASSSTDLGYDEQYF. The CDR3 nucleotides are TGCGCCAGCAGCTCCACTGACCTCGGATACGACGAGCAGTACTTC.

This sequence joins TRBV10-2 and TRBJ2-1; 14 bases agree with TRBD2. The CDR3 covers 19 residues. The junction had 15 bases not matched to a gene; V was cut back by 8 bases and J by 3 bases. The germline V gene has CDR1 WSHSY and CDR2 SAAADI. CDR3 amino acids: CASLVPGLAGDKFYNEQFF. The CDR3 nucleotides are TGCGCCAGCCTAGTGCCGGGACTAGCGGGAGACAAGTTCTACAATGAGCAGTTCTTC.